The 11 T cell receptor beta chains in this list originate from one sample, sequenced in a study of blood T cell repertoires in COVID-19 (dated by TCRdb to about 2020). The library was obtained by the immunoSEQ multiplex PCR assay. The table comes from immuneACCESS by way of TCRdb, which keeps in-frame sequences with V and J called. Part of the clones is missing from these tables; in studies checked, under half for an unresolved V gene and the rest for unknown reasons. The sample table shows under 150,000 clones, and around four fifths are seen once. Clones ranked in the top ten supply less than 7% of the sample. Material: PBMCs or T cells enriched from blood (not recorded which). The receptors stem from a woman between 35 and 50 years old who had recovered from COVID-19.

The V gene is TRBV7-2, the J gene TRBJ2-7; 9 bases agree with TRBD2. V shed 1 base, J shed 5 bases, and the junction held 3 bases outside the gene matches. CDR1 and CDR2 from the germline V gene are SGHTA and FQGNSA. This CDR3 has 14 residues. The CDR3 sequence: CASSLEAGGHEQYF. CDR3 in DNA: TGTGCCAGCAGCTTAGAAGCGGGGGGCCACGAGCAGTACTTC.

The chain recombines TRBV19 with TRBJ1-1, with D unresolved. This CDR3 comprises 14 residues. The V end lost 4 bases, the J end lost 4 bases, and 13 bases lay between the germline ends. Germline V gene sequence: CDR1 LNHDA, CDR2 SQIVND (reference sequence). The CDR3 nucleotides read TGTGCCAGTAGTACGAACACCCCAGGCACTGAAGCTTTCTTT. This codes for CASSTNTPGTEAFF.

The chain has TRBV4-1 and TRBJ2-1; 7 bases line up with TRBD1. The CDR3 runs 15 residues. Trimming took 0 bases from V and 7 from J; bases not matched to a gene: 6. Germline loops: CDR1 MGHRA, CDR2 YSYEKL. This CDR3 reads CASSQERQGENEQFF. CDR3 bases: TGCGCCAGCAGCCAAGAGAGGCAGGGGGAGAATGAGCAGTTCTTC.

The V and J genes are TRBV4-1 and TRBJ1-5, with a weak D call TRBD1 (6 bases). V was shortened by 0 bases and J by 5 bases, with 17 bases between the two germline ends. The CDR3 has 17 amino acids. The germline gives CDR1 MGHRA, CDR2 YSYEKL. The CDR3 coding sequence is TGCGCCAGCAGCCAAGACCCTCTAGGACAGTCCCATCAGCCCCAGCATTTT. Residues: CASSQDPLGQSHQPQHF.

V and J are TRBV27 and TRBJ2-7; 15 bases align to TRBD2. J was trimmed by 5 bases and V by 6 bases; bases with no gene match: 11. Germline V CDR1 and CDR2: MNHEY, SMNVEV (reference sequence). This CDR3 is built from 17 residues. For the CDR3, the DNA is TGTGCCAGCAGCCACGGACTAGCGGGAGGGCGGGTAGACGAGCAGTACTTC. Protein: CASSHGLAGGRVDEQYF.

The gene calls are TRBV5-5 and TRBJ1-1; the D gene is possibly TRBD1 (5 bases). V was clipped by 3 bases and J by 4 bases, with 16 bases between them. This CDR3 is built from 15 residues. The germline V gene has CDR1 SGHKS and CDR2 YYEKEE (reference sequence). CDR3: CASSWGAGLGTEAFF. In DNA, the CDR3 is TGTGCCAGCAGCTGGGGCGCGGGGCTTGGCACTGAAGCTTTCTTT.

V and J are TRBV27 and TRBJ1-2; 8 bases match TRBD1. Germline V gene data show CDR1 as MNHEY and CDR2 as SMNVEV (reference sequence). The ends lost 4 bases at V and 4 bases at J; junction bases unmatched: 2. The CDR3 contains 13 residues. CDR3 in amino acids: CASSWDRSYGYTF. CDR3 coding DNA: TGTGCCAGCAGTTGGGACAGGTCCTATGGCTACACCTTC.

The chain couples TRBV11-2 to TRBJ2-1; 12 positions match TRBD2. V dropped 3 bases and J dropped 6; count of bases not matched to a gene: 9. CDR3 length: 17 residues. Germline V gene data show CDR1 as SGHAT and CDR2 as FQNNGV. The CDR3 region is CASSFPATSGSFNEQFF. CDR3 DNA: TGTGCCAGCAGCTTCCCCGCGACTAGCGGGAGCTTCAATGAGCAGTTCTTC.

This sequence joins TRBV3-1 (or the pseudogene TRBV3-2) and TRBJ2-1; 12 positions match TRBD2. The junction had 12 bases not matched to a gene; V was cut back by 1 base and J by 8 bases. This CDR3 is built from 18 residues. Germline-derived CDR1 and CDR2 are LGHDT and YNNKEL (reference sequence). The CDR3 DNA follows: TGTGCCAGCAGCCAAGGAGGTCTCTGGACTAGCGGGATTGATGAGCAGTTCTTC. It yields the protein CASSQGGLWTSGIDEQFF.

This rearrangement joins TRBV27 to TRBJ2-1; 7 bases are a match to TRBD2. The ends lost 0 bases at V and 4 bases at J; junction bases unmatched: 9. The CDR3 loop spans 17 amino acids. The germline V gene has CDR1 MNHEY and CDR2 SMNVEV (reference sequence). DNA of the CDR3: TGTGCCAGCAGTTTATCCCCTCGATCCGGGAGGTACAATGAGCAGTTCTTC. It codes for CASSLSPRSGRYNEQFF.

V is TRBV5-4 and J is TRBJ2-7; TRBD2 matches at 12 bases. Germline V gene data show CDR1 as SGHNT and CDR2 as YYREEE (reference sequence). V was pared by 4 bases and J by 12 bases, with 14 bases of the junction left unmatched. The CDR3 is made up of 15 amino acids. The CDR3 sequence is CASSQHPSGRAVWYF. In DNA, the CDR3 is TGTGCCAGCAGCCAACATCCTAGCGGGAGGGCCGTATGGTACTTC.